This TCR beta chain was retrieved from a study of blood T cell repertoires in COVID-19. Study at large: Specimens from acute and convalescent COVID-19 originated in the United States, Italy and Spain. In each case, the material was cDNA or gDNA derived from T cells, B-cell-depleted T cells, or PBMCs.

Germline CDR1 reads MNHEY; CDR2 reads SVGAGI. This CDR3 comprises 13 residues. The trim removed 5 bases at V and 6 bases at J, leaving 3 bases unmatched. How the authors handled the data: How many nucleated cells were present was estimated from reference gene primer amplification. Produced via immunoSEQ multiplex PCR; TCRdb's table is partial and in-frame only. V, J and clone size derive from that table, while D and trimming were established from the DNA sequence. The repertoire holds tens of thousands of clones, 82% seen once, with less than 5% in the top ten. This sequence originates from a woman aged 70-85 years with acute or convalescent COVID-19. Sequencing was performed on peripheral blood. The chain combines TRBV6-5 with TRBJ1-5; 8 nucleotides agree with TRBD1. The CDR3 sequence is CASSQGAIQPQHF. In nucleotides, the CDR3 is TGTGCCAGCAGTCAGGGGGCCATTCAGCCCCAGCATTTT.